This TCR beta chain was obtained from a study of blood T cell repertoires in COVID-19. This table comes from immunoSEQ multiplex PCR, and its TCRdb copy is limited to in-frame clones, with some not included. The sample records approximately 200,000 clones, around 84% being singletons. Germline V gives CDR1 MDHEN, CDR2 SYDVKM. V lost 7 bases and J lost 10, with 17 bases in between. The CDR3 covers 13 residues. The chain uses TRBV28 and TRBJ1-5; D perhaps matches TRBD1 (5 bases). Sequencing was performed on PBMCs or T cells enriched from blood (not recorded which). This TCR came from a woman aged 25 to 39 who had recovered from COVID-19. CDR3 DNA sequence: TGTGCCAGCAATAGGGGCCCGTTAGAACCCCAGCATTTT. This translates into CASNRGPLEPQHF. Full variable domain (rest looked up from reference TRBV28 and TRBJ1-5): DVKVTQSSRYLVKRTGEKVFLECVQDMDHENMFWYRQDPGLGLRLIYFSYDVKMKEKGDIPEGYSVSREKKERFSLILESASTNQTSMYLCASNRGPLEPQHFGDGTRLSIL.